This T cell receptor beta chain is from a study of beta chain features in type 1 diabetes. Expressed TCRB transcripts were sequenced after all isolated RNA was converted to cDNA. Some clones are missing from TCRdb's copy, which holds only in-frame ones; the method was immunoSEQ multiplex PCR. The sample holds about 620,000 clones, roughly 16% seen once. Germline assignment: CDR1 SQVTM and CDR2 ANQGSEA. The CDR3 contains 14 residues. V lost 6 bases and J lost 8, with 20 bases in between. Sample: naive CD4+ T cells from blood. The chain has TRBV29-1 and TRBJ2-1; D may be TRBD1 or TRBD2 (7 bases each). The sequence derives from a man aged 18 to 29 in good health. This CDR3 reads CSVTTGMGRDEQFF. The CDR3 region has the DNA TGCAGCGTGACGACAGGGATGGGGAGGGATGAGCAGTTCTTC.